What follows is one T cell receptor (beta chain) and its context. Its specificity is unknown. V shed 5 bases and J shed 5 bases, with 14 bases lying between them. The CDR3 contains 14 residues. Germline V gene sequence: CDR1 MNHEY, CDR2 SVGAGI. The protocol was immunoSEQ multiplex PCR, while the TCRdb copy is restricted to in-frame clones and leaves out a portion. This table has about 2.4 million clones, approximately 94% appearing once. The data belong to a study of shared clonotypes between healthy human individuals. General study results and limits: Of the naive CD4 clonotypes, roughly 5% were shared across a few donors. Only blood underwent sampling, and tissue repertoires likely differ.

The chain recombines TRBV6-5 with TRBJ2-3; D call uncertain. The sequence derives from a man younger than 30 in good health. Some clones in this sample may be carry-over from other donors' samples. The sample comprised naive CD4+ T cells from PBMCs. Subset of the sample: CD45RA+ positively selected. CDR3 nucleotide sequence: TGTGCCAGCAGTCCCAAGTTGCCTGGAGATACGCAGTATTTT. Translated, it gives CASSPKLPGDTQYF.